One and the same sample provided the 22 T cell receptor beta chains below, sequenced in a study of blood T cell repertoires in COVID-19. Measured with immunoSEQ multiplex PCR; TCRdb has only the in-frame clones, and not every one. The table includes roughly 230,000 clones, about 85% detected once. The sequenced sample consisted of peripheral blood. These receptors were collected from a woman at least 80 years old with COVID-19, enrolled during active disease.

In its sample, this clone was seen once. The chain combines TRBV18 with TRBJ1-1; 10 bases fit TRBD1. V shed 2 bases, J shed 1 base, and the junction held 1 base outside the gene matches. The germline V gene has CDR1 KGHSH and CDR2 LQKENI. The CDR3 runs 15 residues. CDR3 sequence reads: CASSPDRGRNTEAFF. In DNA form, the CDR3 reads TGTGCCAGCTCACCAGACAGGGGGCGGAACACTGAAGCTTTCTTT. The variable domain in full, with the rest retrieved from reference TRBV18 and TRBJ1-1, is NAGVMQNPRHLVRRRGQEARLRCSPMKGHSHVYWYRQLPEEGLKFMVYLQKENIIDESGMPKERFSAEFPKEGPSILRIQQVVRGDSAAYFCASSPDRGRNTEAFFGQGTRLTVV.

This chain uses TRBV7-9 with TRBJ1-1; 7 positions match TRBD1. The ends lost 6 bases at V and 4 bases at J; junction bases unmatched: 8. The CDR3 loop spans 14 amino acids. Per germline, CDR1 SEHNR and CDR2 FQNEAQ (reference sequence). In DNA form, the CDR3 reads TGTGCCAGCAGGCCGCAGGGGGGAGGCACTGAAGCTTTCTTT. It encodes CASRPQGGGTEAFF.

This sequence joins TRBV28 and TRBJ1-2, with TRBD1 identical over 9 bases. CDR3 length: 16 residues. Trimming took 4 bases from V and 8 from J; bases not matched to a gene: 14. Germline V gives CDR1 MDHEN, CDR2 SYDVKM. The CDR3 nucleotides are TGTGCCAGCAGTTCCGGGACAGGGTACTCCTTGGGCGGCTACACCTTC. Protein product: CASSSGTGYSLGGYTF.

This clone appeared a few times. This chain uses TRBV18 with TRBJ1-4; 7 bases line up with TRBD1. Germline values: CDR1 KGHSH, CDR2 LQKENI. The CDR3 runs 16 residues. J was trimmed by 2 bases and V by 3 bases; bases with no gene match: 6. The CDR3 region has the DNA TGTGCCAGCTCACCGCAGACAGGGAGCACTAATGAAAAACTGTTTTTT. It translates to CASSPQTGSTNEKLFF.

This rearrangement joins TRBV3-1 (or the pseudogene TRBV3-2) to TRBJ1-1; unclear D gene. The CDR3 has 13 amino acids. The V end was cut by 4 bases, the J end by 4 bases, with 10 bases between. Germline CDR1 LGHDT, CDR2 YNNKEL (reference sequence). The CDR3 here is CASSPEGFTEAFF. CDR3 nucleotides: TGTGCCAGCAGCCCCGAGGGCTTCACTGAAGCTTTCTTT.

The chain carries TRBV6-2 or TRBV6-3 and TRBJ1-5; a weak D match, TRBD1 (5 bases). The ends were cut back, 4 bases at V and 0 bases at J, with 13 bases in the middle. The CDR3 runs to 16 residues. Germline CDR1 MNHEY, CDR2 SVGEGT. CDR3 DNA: TGTGCCAGCAGTTCTGGACGGACATATAGCAATCAGCCCCAGCATTTT. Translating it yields CASSSGRTYSNQPQHF.

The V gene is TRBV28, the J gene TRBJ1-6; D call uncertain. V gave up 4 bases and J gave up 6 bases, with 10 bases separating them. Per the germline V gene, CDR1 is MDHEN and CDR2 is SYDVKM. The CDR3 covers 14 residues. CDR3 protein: CASSSPVSNSPLHF. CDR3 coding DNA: TGTGCCAGCAGTTCTCCAGTCTCTAATTCACCCCTCCACTTT.

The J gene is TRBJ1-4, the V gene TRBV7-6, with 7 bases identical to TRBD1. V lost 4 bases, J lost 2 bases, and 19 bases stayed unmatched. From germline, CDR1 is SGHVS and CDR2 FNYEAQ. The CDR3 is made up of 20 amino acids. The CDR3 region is CASSSTAPGQYYMTNEKLFF. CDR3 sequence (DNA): TGTGCCAGCAGCTCAACCGCCCCGGGACAGTACTATATGACTAATGAAAAACTGTTTTTT.

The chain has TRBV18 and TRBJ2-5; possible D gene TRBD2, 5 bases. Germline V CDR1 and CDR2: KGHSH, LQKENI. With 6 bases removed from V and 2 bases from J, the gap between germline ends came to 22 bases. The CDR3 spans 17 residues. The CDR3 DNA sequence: TGTGCCAGCTCTTCCAGACGCAGCGGAAGAGATCAAGAGACCCAGTACTTC. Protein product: CASSSRRSGRDQETQYF.

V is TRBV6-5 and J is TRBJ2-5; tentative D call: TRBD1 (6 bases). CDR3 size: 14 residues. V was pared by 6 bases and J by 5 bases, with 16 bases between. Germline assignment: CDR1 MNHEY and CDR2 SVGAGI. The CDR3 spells CASSRTAQGETQYF. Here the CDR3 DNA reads TGTGCCAGCAGCCGCACGGCACAGGGCGAGACCCAGTACTTC.

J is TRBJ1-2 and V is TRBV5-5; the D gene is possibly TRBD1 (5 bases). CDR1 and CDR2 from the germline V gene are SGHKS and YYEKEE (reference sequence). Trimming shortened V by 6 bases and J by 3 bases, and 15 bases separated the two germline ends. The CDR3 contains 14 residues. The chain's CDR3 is CASTWGEVDYGYTF. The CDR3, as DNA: TGTGCCAGCACCTGGGGGGAGGTGGACTATGGCTACACCTTC.

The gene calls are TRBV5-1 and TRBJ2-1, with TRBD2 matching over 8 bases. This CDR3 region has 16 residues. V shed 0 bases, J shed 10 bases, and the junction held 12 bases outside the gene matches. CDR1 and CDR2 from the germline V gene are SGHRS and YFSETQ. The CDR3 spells CASSLAGTRFPGEQFF. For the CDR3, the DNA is TGCGCCAGCAGCTTGGCCGGGACTAGGTTTCCTGGGGAGCAGTTCTTC.

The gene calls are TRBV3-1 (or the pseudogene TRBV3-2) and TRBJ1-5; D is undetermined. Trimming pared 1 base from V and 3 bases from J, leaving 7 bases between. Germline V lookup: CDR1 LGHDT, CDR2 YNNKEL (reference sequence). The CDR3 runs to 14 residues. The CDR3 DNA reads TGTGCCAGCAGCCAAGTTGCGGCCAATCAGCCCCAGCATTTT. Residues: CASSQVAANQPQHF.

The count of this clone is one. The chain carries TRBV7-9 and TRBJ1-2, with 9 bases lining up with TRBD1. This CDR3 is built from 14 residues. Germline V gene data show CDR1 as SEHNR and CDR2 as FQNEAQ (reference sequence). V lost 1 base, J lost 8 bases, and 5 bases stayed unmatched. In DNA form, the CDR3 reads TGTGCCAGCAGCTTAGGGACAGGGGTTGACGGCTACACCTTC. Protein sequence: CASSLGTGVDGYTF.

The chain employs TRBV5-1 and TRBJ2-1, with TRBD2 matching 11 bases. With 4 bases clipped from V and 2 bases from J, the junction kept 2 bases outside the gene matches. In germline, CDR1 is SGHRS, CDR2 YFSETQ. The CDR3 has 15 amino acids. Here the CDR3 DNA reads TGCGCCAGCAGCGAGACTAGCGGGGCCTACAATGAGCAGTTCTTC. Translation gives CASSETSGAYNEQFF.

The CDR3 bases are TGTGCCAGCAGCTTAATGGGGACAAGGCTCGGTCAGCCCCAGCATTTT. Translation gives CASSLMGTRLGQPQHF. The chain employs TRBV7-2 and TRBJ1-5; tentatively, D is TRBD1 (6 bases). The CDR3 extends over 16 amino acids. V shed 2 bases and J shed 6 bases, with 17 bases lying between them. Germline-derived CDR1 and CDR2 are SGHTA and FQGNSA.

CDR3 amino acids: CASSLQTHRTPNSPLHF. CDR3 DNA sequence: TGTGCCAGCAGCTTACAGACCCACAGAACCCCAAATTCACCCCTCCACTTT. This rearrangement joins TRBV13 to TRBJ1-6; D call uncertain. Deletions cut 2 bases from V and 7 bases from J, with 18 bases between. The CDR3 extends over 17 amino acids. Per the germline V gene, CDR1 is PRHDT and CDR2 is FYEKMQ (reference sequence).

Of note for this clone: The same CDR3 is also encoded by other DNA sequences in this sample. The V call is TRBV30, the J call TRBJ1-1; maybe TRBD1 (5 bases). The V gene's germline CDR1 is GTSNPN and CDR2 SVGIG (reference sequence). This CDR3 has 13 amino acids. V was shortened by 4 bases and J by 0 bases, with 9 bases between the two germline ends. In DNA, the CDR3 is TGTGCCTGGACCAGACAGTTGAACACTGAAGCTTTCTTT. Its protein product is CAWTRQLNTEAFF.

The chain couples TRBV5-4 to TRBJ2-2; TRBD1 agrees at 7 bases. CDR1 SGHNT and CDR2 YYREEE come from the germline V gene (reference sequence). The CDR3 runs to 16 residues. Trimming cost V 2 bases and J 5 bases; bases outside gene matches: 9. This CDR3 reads CASSLAKDRVTGELFF. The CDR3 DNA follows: TGTGCCAGCAGCTTAGCTAAAGACAGGGTTACCGGGGAGCTGTTTTTT.

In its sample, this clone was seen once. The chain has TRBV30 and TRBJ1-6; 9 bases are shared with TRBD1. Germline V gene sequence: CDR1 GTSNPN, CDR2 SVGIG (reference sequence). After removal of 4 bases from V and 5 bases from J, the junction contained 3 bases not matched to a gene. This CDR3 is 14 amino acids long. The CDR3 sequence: CAWKDRGNNSPLHF. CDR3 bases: TGTGCCTGGAAGGACAGGGGCAATAATTCACCCCTCCACTTT.

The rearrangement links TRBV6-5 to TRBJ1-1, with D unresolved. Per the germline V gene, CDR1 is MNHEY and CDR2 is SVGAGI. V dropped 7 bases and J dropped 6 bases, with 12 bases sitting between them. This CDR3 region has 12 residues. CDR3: CASNTDGAEAFF. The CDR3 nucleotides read TGTGCCAGCAATACGGACGGGGCTGAAGCTTTCTTT.

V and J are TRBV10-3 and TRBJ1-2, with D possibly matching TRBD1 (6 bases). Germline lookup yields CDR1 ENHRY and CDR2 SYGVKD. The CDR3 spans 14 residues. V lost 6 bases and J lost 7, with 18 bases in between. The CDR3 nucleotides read TGTGCCATCAGCGGGGGGGCAGAACGTGGTGGCTACACCTTC. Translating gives CAISGGAERGGYTF.